A selection of T cell receptor beta chains follows, all from one sample in a study of cytomegalovirus exposure and HLA in healthy donors. TCRdb's table, derived via immunoSEQ multiplex PCR, lists solely in-frame clones and lacks some. The repertoire holds a few hundred thousand clones, with 80% to 95% as singletons. Input material: PBMCs. All receptors come from a girl aged 2 to 10 in good health and CMV-seronegative. The CDR3 runs from the conserved cysteine through the conserved F or W. The D gene is left open where the match is weak. Size is stated for part of the rows, as once, few or many counts, or as a class when the clone is expanded.

clone_size	d_call	j_call	v_call	cdr3_aa	cdr3_nt
.	.	TRBJ2-3	TRBV9	CASSVVGLSGLQDTQYF	TGTGCCAGCAGCGTAGTCGGACTCTCGGGCTTGCAGGATACGCAGTATTTT
once	TRBD2	TRBJ2-3	TRBV5-1	CASSPGGRGWTDTQYF	TGCGCCAGCAGCCCGGGGGGGAGGGGATGGACAGATACGCAGTATTTT
.	.	TRBJ1-2	TRBV5-5	CASSLVRGDYGYTF	TGTGCCAGCAGCTTGGTCAGGGGCGACTATGGCTACACCTTC
.	.	TRBJ1-2	TRBV7-9	CASSSQKFYGYTF	TGTGCCAGCAGCTCGCAGAAATTCTATGGCTACACCTTC
.	.	TRBJ2-1	TRBV6-5	CASSQTRASYNEQFF	TGTGCCAGCAGTCAAACCAGGGCCTCCTACAATGAGCAGTTCTTC
.	.	TRBJ1-1	TRBV10-1	CASSEQANTEAFF	TGCGCCAGCAGTGAACAGGCGAACACTGAAGCTTTCTTT
.	.	TRBJ1-5	TRBV27	CASSGTSDNQPQHF	TGTGCCAGTAGCGGGACATCTGACAATCAGCCCCAGCATTTT
.	TRBD2	TRBJ2-1	TRBV10-2	CAGSVQAGGYNEQFF	TGCGCCGGCAGTGTTCAAGCGGGGGGCTACAATGAGCAGTTCTTC
.	.	TRBJ2-3	TRBV5-1	CASSVTSTDTQYF	TGCGCCAGCAGCGTCACTAGCACAGATACGCAGTATTTT
.	.	TRBJ1-1	TRBV11-2	CASSLGSSGWIEAFF	TGTGCCAGCAGCTTAGGCTCCTCAGGGTGGATTGAAGCTTTCTTT
.	.	TRBJ2-7	TRBV18	CASSPRTARSYEQYF	TGTGCCAGCTCGCCCCGGACAGCTAGGTCCTACGAGCAGTACTTC
.	TRBD2	TRBJ2-1	TRBV7-6	CASSMGLAGLYRGEQFF	TGTGCCAGCAGCATGGGACTAGCGGGGCTTTATCGCGGTGAGCAGTTCTTC
.	TRBD2	TRBJ2-7	TRBV28	CASSPALAVRAYEQYF	TGTGCCAGCAGTCCCGCCCTAGCGGTTAGGGCCTACGAGCAGTACTTC
.	.	TRBJ2-7	TRBV11-2	CASSLEGQAYEQYF	TGTGCCAGCAGCTTAGAGGGGCAGGCCTACGAGCAGTACTTC
once	TRBD1	TRBJ1-2	TRBV29-1	CSVEDPGTGHYGYTF	TGCAGCGTTGAAGACCCCGGGACAGGACACTATGGCTACACCTTC
.	.	TRBJ1-1	TRBV5-1	CASNNRVGNTEAFF	TGCGCCAGCAATAACAGGGTCGGGAACACTGAAGCTTTCTTT
.	.	TRBJ2-5	TRBV5-1	CASSLDRGNKETQYF	TGCGCCAGCAGCTTGGATCGGGGGAATAAGGAGACCCAGTACTTC
.	.	TRBJ1-2	TRBV4-1	CASSLDTIYGYTF	TGCGCCAGCAGTCTGGACACAATCTATGGCTACACCTTC
.	TRBD1	TRBJ1-2	TRBV29-1	CSAREGAAYGYTF	TGCAGCGCCCGAGAGGGGGCGGCCTATGGCTACACCTTC
.	.	TRBJ1-5	TRBV2	CASRQGHSNQPQHF	TGTGCCAGCAGGCAGGGCCATAGCAATCAGCCCCAGCATTTT
.	.	TRBJ1-1	TRBV10-3	CAISEGGFSTEAFF	TGTGCCATCAGTGAGGGCGGGTTTAGCACTGAAGCTTTCTTT
.	.	TRBJ2-2	TRBV19	CASSIDHRVGTGELFF	TGTGCCAGTAGTATAGATCACAGGGTCGGAACCGGGGAGCTGTTTTTT
few	TRBD1	TRBJ2-5	TRBV6-5	CASSYGRGLGETQYF	TGTGCCAGCAGTTACGGCAGGGGGCTTGGAGAGACCCAGTACTTC
.	.	TRBJ1-1	TRBV25-1	CASSSMTGAEAFF	TGTGCCAGCAGTTCCATGACAGGAGCTGAAGCTTTCTTT
once	TRBD1	TRBJ2-5	TRBV19	CASSPNPGTGIGETQYF	TGTGCCAGTAGTCCCAACCCCGGGACAGGGATAGGAGAGACCCAGTACTTC
.	.	TRBJ1-1	TRBV27	CATGAGILTEAFF	TGTGCCACCGGTGCAGGGATTTTGACTGAAGCTTTCTTT
.	.	TRBJ2-2	TRBV12-2	CASRRTSGRPRDTGELFF	TGTGCAAGTCGCCGCACTAGCGGGAGGCCCCGTGACACCGGGGAGCTGTTTTTT
.	.	TRBJ2-7	TRBV2	CAIKTPTYEQYF	TGTGCCATCAAGACACCTACCTACGAGCAGTACTTC
.	.	TRBJ1-1	TRBV29-1	CSVGGTEAFF	TGCAGCGTGGGGGGGACTGAAGCTTTCTTT